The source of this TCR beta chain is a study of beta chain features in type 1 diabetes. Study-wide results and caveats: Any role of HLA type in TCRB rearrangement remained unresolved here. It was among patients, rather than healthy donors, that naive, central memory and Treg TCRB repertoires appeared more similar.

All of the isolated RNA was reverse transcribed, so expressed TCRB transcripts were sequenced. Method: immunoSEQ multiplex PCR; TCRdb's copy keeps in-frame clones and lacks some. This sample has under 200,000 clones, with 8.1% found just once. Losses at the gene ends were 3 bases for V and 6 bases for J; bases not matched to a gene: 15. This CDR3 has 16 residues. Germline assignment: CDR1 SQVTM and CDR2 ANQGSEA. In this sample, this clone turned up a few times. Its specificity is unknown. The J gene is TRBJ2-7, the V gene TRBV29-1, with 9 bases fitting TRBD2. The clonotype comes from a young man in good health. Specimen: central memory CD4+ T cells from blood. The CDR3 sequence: CSVEAFTGTSFAEQYF. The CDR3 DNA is TGCAGCGTTGAGGCATTCACCGGGACTAGCTTCGCCGAGCAGTACTTC.